The rows below give T cell receptor beta chains drawn from one sample of a study of radiotherapy plus CTLA-4 blockade in lung cancer. The assay was immunoSEQ multiplex PCR, and TCRdb's table has in-frame clones only and misses some. The sample consists of around 130,000 clones, about nine tenths of them appearing once. The sequencing here drew on peripheral blood, taken from a patient treated with radiotherapy plus ipilimumab. The source of these receptors is a human donor with non-small cell lung cancer that progressed on radiotherapy plus ipilimumab. Each CDR3 is given with its conserved first and last residue.

V gene	J gene	CDR3 protein
TRBV6-1	TRBJ1-2	CASSEGAGGNYGYTF
TRBV19	TRBJ2-6	CASTVGIAGANVLTF
TRBV5-1	TRBJ1-5	CASSPGTMDNQPQHF
TRBV7-7	TRBJ2-5	CASSLSTTTETQYF
TRBV5-5	TRBJ1-2	CASSLGIGETLSYGYTF
TRBV7-9	TRBJ2-7	CASSRGASGSYEQYF
TRBV4-2	TRBJ2-7	CASSHELAGTYEQYF
TRBV6-5	TRBJ2-1	CASSISSAYNEQFF
TRBV4-2	TRBJ1-4	CASSPSGSGPTNEKLFF
TRBV9	TRBJ2-3	CASSFREPDTQYF
TRBV5-8	TRBJ2-1	CASSLTSVQPTHRGEQFF
TRBV18	TRBJ1-1	CASSPPGVFYNTEAFF
TRBV5-1	TRBJ2-7	CASSLVAGTGADYEQYF
TRBV10-3	TRBJ2-3	CAISLAFTDTQYF
TRBV27	TRBJ2-5	CASSLVVGGPGETQYF
TRBV6-1	TRBJ2-2	CASSEVPPAAVNTGELFF
TRBV7-6	TRBJ2-1	CASSRTSFGNEQFF
TRBV5-1	TRBJ2-5	CASSPEGRRETQYF
TRBV5-1	TRBJ2-2	CARHSPTGTSGIAGTGELFF
TRBV27	TRBJ1-1	CASSSGQTGNTEAFF
TRBV30	TRBJ2-2	CAWSRLAGPTGELFF
TRBV4-1	TRBJ2-3	CASSLLGGPSTDTQYF
TRBV30	TRBJ2-7	CAWSPDWLLSYEQYF
TRBV6-1	TRBJ1-2	CASNRQAAYGYTF
TRBV6-5	TRBJ2-7	CASSSSWDRGHYEQYF
TRBV7-9	TRBJ2-1	CASSLGLSFQTGITNEQFF
TRBV27	TRBJ2-2	CASSSPVKGRSVTGELFF
TRBV18	TRBJ1-5	CASSLDSAQPQHF
TRBV7-8	TRBJ1-5	CASSVGLNQPQHF
TRBV5-1	TRBJ1-1	CASSPGTGGIIAPEAFF
TRBV18	TRBJ1-5	CASSTGDRGNQPQHF
TRBV5-1	TRBJ2-2	CASSTGGDTGELFF
TRBV19	TRBJ2-5	CASSRGFQETQYF
TRBV18	TRBJ1-4	CASSPDRARLNEKLFF
TRBV9	TRBJ2-7	CASSAGGLAGGLTAEQYF
TRBV11-3	TRBJ2-5	CASSLVIGGGFQETQYF
TRBV7-6	TRBJ2-1	CASNPFVGQLYNEQFF